This TCR beta chain was sequenced during a study of molecular identifiers for immune sequencing clone quantification. Study-level points and caveats: Clonotypes topping 20 RNA copies carried over 97% of effector molecules but under 1% of naive ones.

Germline CDR1 and CDR2: SEHNR and FQNEAQ (reference sequence). Trimming took 5 bases from V and 4 from J, leaving 21 bases between them. This CDR3 is 17 amino acids long. TCRdb independently ran MiXCR on the PCR reads; one entry per CDR3 protein. The table includes 35,000 or so distinct CDR3 sequences, 19% detected once. This clonotype has ten or more counts. The antigen is unknown. With RNA at 10%, 30% or 50%, naive CD8 libraries came from approximately 22,000 to 940,000 sorted cells. Naive CD8 T cells were sorted, and the gate applied was CD8+CD4-CCR7+CD45RA+. This clonotype was obtained from a human donor in good health. Some libraries in this study had Jurkat cell RNA spiked in. This chain joins TRBV7-9 and TRBJ1-3; D call uncertain. The specimen sequenced was naive CD8+ T cells from blood, with Jurkat cell RNA spiked in. Noted subset: FACS-sorted CD8+CD4-CCR7+CD45RA+ naive T cells. The CDR3 DNA sequence: TGTGCCAGCAGCCCTCGCGGGGAAACCCCCCACGGAAACACCATATATTTT. It translates to CASSPRGETPHGNTIYF.